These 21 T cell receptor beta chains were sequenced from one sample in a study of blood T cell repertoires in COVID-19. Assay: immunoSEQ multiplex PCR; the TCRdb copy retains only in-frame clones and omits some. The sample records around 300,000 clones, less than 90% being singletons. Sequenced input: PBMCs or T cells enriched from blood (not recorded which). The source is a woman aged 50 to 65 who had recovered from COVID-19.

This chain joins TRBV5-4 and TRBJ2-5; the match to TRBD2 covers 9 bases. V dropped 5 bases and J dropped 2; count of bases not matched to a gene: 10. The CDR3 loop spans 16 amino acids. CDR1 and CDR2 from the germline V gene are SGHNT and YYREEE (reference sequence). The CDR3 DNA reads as TGTGCCAGCAGGTCGAGTAGCGGGAGAACTCAAGAGACCCAGTACTTC. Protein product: CASRSSSGRTQETQYF.

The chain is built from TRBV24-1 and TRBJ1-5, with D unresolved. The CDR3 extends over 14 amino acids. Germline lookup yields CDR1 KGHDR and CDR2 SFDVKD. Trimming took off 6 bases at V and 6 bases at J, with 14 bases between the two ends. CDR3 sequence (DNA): TGTGCCACCAGTTCGGGGAACGAGGGTCAGCCCCAGCATTTT. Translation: CATSSGNEGQPQHF.

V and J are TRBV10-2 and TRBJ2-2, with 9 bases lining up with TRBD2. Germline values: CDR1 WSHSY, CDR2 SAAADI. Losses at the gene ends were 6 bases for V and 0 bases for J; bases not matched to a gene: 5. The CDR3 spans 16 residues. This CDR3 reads CASRLAGAANTGELFF. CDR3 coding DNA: TGCGCCAGCAGACTAGCGGGTGCCGCGAACACCGGGGAGCTGTTTTTT.

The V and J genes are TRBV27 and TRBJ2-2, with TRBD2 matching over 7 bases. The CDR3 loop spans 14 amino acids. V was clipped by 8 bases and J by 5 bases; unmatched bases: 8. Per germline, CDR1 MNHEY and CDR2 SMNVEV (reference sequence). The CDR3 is CASGLGRETGELFF. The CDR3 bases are TGTGCCAGCGGGCTGGGGCGGGAGACCGGGGAGCTGTTTTTT.

The CDR3 DNA is TGTGCCAGCAGCGCGGCGGGCAGGGGGGCCGGGGAGCTGTTTTTT. Translated: CASSAAGRGAGELFF. The V call is TRBV9, the J call TRBJ2-2, with D perhaps matching TRBD1 (7 bases). The CDR3 is made up of 15 amino acids. V was pared by 3 bases and J by 6 bases, with 15 bases between. In germline, CDR1 is SGDLS, CDR2 YYNGEE.

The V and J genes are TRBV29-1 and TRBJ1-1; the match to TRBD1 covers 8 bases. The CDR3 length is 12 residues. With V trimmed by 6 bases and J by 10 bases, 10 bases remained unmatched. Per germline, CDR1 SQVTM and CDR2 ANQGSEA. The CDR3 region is CSVQLAGGSAFF. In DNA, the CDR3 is TGCAGCGTACAGCTCGCAGGGGGCTCAGCTTTCTTT.

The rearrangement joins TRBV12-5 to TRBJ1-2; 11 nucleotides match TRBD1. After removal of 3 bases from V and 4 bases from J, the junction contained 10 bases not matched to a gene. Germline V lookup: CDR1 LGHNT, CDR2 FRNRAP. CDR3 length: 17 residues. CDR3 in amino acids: CASGLAGTGGFGYGYTF. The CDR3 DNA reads TGTGCTAGTGGTTTAGCCGGGACAGGGGGATTCGGCTATGGCTACACCTTC.

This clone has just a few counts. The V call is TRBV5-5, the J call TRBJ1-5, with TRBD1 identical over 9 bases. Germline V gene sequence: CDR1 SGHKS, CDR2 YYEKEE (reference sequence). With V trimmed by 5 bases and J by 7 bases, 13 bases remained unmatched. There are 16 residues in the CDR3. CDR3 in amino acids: CASSSAGTGIQQPQHF. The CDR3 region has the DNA TGTGCCAGCAGTTCAGCCGGGACAGGGATTCAACAGCCCCAGCATTTT.

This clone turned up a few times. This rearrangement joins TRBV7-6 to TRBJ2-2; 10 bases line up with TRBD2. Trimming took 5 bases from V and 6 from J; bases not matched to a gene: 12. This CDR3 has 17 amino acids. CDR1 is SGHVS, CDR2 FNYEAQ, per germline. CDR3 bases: TGTGCCAGCAGCGAGCTTCGGACTAGCGGCAAGGCCGGGGAGCTGTTTTTT. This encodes CASSELRTSGKAGELFF.

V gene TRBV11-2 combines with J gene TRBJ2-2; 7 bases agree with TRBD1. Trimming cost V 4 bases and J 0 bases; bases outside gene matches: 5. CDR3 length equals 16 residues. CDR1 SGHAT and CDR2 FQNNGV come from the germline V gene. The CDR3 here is CASSSRTGSNTGELFF. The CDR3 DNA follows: TGTGCCAGCAGCTCCCGGACAGGCTCGAACACCGGGGAGCTGTTTTTT. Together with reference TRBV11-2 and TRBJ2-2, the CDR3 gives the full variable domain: EAGVAQSPRYKIIEKRQSVAFWCNPISGHATLYWYQQILGQGPKLLIQFQNNGVVDDSQLPKDRFSAERLKGVDSTLKIQPAKLEDSAVYLCASSSRTGSNTGELFFGEGSRLTVL.

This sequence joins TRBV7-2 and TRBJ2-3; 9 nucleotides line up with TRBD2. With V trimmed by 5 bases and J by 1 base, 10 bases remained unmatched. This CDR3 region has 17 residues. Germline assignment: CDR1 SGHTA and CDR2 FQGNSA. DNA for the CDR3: TGTGCCAGCAGCATAATTAGCGGGAGTCTGGGCACAGATACGCAGTATTTT. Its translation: CASSIISGSLGTDTQYF.

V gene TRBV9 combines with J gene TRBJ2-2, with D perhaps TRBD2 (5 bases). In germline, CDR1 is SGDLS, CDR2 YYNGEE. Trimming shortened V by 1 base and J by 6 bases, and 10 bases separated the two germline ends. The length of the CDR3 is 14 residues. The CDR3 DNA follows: TGTGCCAGCAGCGTAACGAGGGTGCCCGGGGAGCTGTTTTTT. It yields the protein CASSVTRVPGELFF.

In DNA form, the CDR3 reads TGTGCCACACTTCTAGAGGGGGCTTTCGGATTTGGCTACACCTTC. It codes for CATLLEGAFGFGYTF. The rearrangement joins TRBV28 to TRBJ1-2; 7 bases match TRBD1. Losses at the gene ends were 10 bases for V and 7 bases for J; bases not matched to a gene: 18. This CDR3 has 15 amino acids. Germline CDR1 is MDHEN and CDR2 is SYDVKM.

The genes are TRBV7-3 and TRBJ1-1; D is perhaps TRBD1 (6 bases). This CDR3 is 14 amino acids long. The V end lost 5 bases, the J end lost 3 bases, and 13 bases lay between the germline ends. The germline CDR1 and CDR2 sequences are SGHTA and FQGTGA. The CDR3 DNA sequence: TGTGCCAGCAGCCCCCAAACAGGGTACACTGAAGCTTTCTTT. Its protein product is CASSPQTGYTEAFF.

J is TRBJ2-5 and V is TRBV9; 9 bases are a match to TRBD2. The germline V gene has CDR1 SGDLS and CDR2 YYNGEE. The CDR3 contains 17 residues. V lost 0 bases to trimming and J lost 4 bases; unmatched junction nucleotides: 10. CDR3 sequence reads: CASSVGVASGVVETQYF. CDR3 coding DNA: TGTGCCAGCAGCGTAGGTGTTGCTAGCGGGGTGGTAGAGACCCAGTACTTC. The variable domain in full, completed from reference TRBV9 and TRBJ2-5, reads DSGVTQTPKHLITATGQRVTLRCSPRSGDLSVYWYQQSLDQGLQFLIQYYNGEERAKGNILERFSAQQFPDLHSELNLSSLELGDSALYFCASSVGVASGVVETQYFGPGTRLLVL.

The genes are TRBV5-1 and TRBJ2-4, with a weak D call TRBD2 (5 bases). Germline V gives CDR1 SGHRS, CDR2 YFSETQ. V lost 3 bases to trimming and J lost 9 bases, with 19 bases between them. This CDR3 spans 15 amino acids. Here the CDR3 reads CASSSPAGHGSIQYF. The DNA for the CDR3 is TGCGCCAGCAGCTCCCCTGCGGGTCACGGAAGCATTCAGTACTTC.

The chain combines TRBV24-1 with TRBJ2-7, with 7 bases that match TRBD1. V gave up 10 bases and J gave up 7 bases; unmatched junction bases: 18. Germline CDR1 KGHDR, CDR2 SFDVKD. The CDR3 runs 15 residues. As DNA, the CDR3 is TGTGCCACTGCTAACCCCGGGACAGATACCGGGGAGCAGTACTTC. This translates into CATANPGTDTGEQYF.

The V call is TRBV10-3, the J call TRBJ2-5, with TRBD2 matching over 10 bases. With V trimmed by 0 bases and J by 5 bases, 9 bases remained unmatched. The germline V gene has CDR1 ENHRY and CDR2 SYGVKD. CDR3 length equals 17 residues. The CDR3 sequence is CAISESMASGRRETQYF. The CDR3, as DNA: TGTGCCATCAGTGAGTCGATGGCTAGCGGGAGAAGGGAGACCCAGTACTTC.

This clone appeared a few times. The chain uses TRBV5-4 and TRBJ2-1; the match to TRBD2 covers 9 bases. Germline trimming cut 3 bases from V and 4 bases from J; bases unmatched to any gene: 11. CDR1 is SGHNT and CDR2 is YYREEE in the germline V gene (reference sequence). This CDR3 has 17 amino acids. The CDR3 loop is CASSSSGTPKGYNEQFF. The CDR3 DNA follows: TGTGCCAGCAGCTCTAGCGGGACGCCCAAGGGGTACAATGAGCAGTTCTTC.

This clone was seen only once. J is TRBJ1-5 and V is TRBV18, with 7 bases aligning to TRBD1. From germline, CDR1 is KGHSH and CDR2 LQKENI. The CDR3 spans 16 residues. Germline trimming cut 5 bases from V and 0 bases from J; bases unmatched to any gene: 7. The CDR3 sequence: CASSTSGTDSNQPQHF. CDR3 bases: TGTGCCAGCTCAACCTCCGGGACAGATAGCAATCAGCCCCAGCATTTT.

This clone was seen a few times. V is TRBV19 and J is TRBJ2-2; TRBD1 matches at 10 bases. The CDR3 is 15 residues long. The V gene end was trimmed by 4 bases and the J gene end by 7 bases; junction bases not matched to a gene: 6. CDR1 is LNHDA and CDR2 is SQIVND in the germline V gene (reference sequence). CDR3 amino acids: CASSRGTGVVGELFF. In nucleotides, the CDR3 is TGTGCCAGTAGTAGAGGGACAGGGGTTGTCGGGGAGCTGTTTTTT.